This is a list of T cell receptor beta chains from one sample in a study of blood T cell repertoires in COVID-19. The assay was immunoSEQ multiplex PCR, and TCRdb's table has in-frame clones only and misses some. In the table there are about 340,000 clones, roughly 90% of which are singletons. The source material was peripheral blood. Source of these receptors: a woman in her seventies with COVID-19, enrolled during active disease. Each CDR3 is given with its conserved first and last residue. The D gene is left open where the match is weak. Rows give clone size only sometimes, using once, few, many, or a class for an expanded clone.

v_call	d_call	clone_size	j_call	cdr3_aa	cdr3_nt
TRBV7-2	-	-	TRBJ2-7	CASSLVGQGGYEQYF	TGTGCCAGCAGCTTAGTTGGGCAGGGCGGCTACGAGCAGTACTTC
TRBV4-2	TRBD2	-	TRBJ2-7	CASSYGTSGGARHEQYF	TGTGCCAGCAGCTACGGGACTAGCGGGGGGGCGAGGCACGAGCAGTACTTC
TRBV7-9	TRBD1	once	TRBJ1-3	CASSFSRDSSGNTIYF	TGTGCCAGCAGCTTTTCCAGGGACAGCTCTGGAAACACCATATATTTT
TRBV6-5	TRBD1	few	TRBJ1-4	CASSPGQGANEKLFF	TGTGCCAGCAGCCCCGGACAGGGAGCTAATGAAAAACTGTTTTTT
TRBV5-6	TRBD1	-	TRBJ2-3	CASSATGGYSTDTQYF	TGTGCCAGCAGCGCGACAGGGGGCTATAGCACAGATACGCAGTATTTT
TRBV27	-	-	TRBJ1-1	CASSLRTPFTEAFF	TGTGCCAGCAGTTTACGGACACCATTCACTGAAGCTTTCTTT
TRBV10-3	TRBD1	-	TRBJ1-1	CAIFQGAGEAFF	TGTGCCATCTTTCAGGGGGCCGGTGAAGCTTTCTTT
TRBV12-3/TRBV12-4	TRBD1	many	TRBJ1-1	CASSFDRGSEAFF	TGTGCCAGCAGTTTCGACAGGGGTTCTGAAGCTTTCTTT
TRBV7-8	TRBD1	-	TRBJ1-1	CASSLGIDRVGAFF	TGTGCCAGCAGCTTAGGGATCGACAGGGTAGGGGCTTTCTTT
TRBV5-1	-	-	TRBJ2-3	CASSLLGGPRDTQYF	TGCGCCAGCAGCTTGTTGGGGGGGCCCCGTGATACGCAGTATTTT
TRBV18	TRBD2	-	TRBJ2-7	CASSSTQTSGGDEQYF	TGTGCCAGCTCATCTACCCAGACTAGCGGGGGAGACGAGCAGTACTTC
TRBV10-3	-	once	TRBJ1-2	CAVTSPGGYGYTF	TGTGCCGTAACATCACCGGGGGGGTATGGCTACACCTTC
TRBV13	TRBD2	-	TRBJ2-3	CASSLRLAGVSSTDTQYF	TGTGCCAGCAGCTTGAGACTAGCGGGGGTTTCTAGCACAGATACGCAGTATTTT
TRBV5-1	TRBD2	-	TRBJ2-1	CASSPRAGGNSVQQFF	TGCGCCAGCAGCCCGAGAGCGGGGGGAAACTCGGTGCAGCAGTTCTTC
TRBV25-1	-	-	TRBJ1-2	CASSENIGNYGYTF	TGTGCCAGCAGTGAAAATATCGGTAACTATGGCTACACCTTC
TRBV7-9	-	-	TRBJ1-6	CASSSSQVSPLHF	TGTGCCAGCAGCTCGAGTCAAGTATCACCCCTCCACTTT
TRBV27	-	-	TRBJ2-1	CASSSSSVQFF	TGTGCCAGCAGTTCATCCTCCGTGCAGTTCTTC
TRBV28	-	-	TRBJ1-5	CASSRGSTQHF	TGTGCCAGCAGTCGGGGAAGCACCCAGCATTTT
TRBV19	-	once	TRBJ1-2	CASSRVGANYGYTF	TGTGCCAGTAGTCGGGTGGGGGCGAACTATGGCTACACCTTC
TRBV3-1/TRBV3-2	-	-	TRBJ1-2	CASSLMDRSNTF	TGTGCCAGCAGCCTAATGGACAGATCCAACACCTTC
TRBV5-1	-	-	TRBJ1-2	CASSLAEGSGYTF	TGCGCCAGCAGCTTGGCCGAGGGCTCTGGCTACACCTTC
TRBV28	-	-	TRBJ1-2	CASSLADLSGYTF	TGTGCCAGCAGTTTAGCTGACTTATCCGGCTACACCTTC
TRBV28	-	-	TRBJ1-5	CAGGEFGPQHF	TGTGCCGGAGGGGAGTTTGGGCCCCAGCATTTT
TRBV7-2	-	-	TRBJ1-4	CASCLGQIVNEKLFF	TGTGCCAGCTGCTTGGGGCAAATAGTTAATGAAAAACTGTTTTTT
TRBV30	-	-	TRBJ1-1	CAWGRLGGIDEAFF	TGTGCCTGGGGTCGATTGGGGGGGATTGATGAAGCTTTCTTT
TRBV19	-	once	TRBJ1-1	CASSIDRANTEAFF	TGTGCCAGTAGTATAGACAGGGCGAACACTGAAGCTTTCTTT
TRBV6-1	-	-	TRBJ1-2	CASSEAGGNYGYTF	TGTGCCAGCAGTGAAGCAGGGGGTAACTATGGCTACACCTTC
TRBV18	-	-	TRBJ1-1	CASSPQTGGNTEAFF	TGTGCCAGCTCGCCCCAGACAGGAGGGAACACTGAAGCTTTCTTT
TRBV18	TRBD1	-	TRBJ1-1	CASSPNIPGQGAEAFF	TGTGCCAGCTCACCAAATATTCCGGGACAGGGTGCTGAAGCTTTCTTT
TRBV7-2	TRBD1	-	TRBJ1-2	CASSFPTGYYGYTF	TGTGCCAGCAGCTTCCCGACAGGGTACTATGGCTACACCTTC
TRBV18	-	-	TRBJ1-5	CASSPRQGNQPQHF	TGTGCCAGCTCACCACGACAGGGCAATCAGCCCCAGCATTTT
TRBV3-1/TRBV3-2	-	-	TRBJ1-5	CASSQGHGGGQPQHF	TGTGCCAGCAGCCAAGGACACGGGGGTGGTCAGCCCCAGCATTTT
TRBV27	-	-	TRBJ2-2	CASRQGGELFF	TGTGCCAGCAGACAGGGAGGGGAGCTGTTTTTT
TRBV5-1	-	-	TRBJ1-4	CASSPVEKLFF	TGCGCCAGCAGCCCAGTTGAAAAACTGTTTTTT
TRBV7-2	TRBD1	-	TRBJ1-1	CASKRQGEVEAFF	TGTGCCAGCAAGAGGCAGGGGGAGGTTGAAGCTTTCTTT
TRBV7-2	-	-	TRBJ2-3	CASSYYTDTQYF	TGTGCCAGCAGCTACTACACAGATACGCAGTATTTT
TRBV18	-	-	TRBJ2-5	CASSQTAGVETQYF	TGTGCCAGCTCACAGACCGCAGGGGTGGAGACCCAGTACTTC
TRBV12-3/TRBV12-4	-	-	TRBJ1-2	CASTPDSLYGYTF	TGTGCCAGCACCCCCGACAGCCTTTATGGCTACACCTTC
TRBV19	-	-	TRBJ1-1	CASRRQVKAFF	TGTGCCAGTAGGCGACAGGTTAAAGCTTTCTTT
TRBV4-2	-	-	TRBJ1-1	CASSPKREAFF	TGTGCCAGCAGCCCAAAGCGTGAAGCTTTCTTT
TRBV14	TRBD1	-	TRBJ2-1	CASSQGTGISYNEQFF	TGTGCCAGCAGCCAAGGGACAGGGATAAGCTACAATGAGCAGTTCTTC
TRBV20-1	-	-	TRBJ1-1	CSASSPRDWNTEAFF	TGTAGTGCTAGTTCCCCCCGGGACTGGAACACTGAAGCTTTCTTT